The T cell receptor (beta chain) under discussion was sequenced for a study of T cell responses to AZD1222 COVID-19 vaccine. Between the trimmed V and J ends, which lost 7 bases and 8 bases, there was a span of 11 bases. The germline gives CDR1 LGHDT, CDR2 YNNKEL (reference sequence). The CDR3 contains 11 residues. Sequencing used immunoSEQ multiplex PCR; TCRdb keeps in-frame clones, though not all of them. This sample has over 100,000 clones, with about nine tenths found just once. Second doses that came at about 4 or about 12 weeks were put together. This receptor was identified in an adult who received the AZD1222 COVID-19 vaccine. The V and J genes are TRBV3-1 (or the pseudogene TRBV3-2) and TRBJ1-2; weak D call: TRBD1 (5 bases). Specimen: peripheral blood, collected 28 days after the second AZD1222 dose. The CDR3 spells CASTSGGGYTF. The CDR3 coding sequence is TGTGCCAGCACGTCGGGGGGAGGCTACACCTTC.